This TCR beta chain was recorded in a study of CD8+CD57+ T cells in acquired aplastic anemia. Patients sequenced had flow cytometry evidence of CD8+CD57+ cell expansion. Prior therapy had not been administered to any patient at the time of blood sampling. For CDR3 and TCR beta VDJ profiling, genomic DNA was the template used. TCRdb reprocessed the reads with MiXCR, giving one entry per CDR3 protein. The data show 150,000 to 200,000 distinct CDR3 sequences, approximately 48% seen once. The CDR3 contains 20 residues. Trimming removed 1 base from V and 5 bases from J, with 29 bases in between. Looked up from germline, CDR1 is SGHTA and CDR2 is FQGTGA.

The J gene is TRBJ2-5, the V gene TRBV7-3, with D perhaps matching TRBD2 (5 bases). The material sequenced was sorted CD4+, CD8+, or CD8+CD57+ T cells (not recorded which) from PBMCs. This TCR derives from a human donor with aplastic anemia. CDR3 coding DNA: TGTGCCAGCAGCTTAATAAAAGGTCCCCTAGCTGGAGTGCCAAAGGAGACCCAGTACTTC. Its protein is CASSLIKGPLAGVPKETQYF.